This entry concerns a single T cell receptor beta chain. As yet, its antigen is unknown. A far larger clone is a single base away, which makes a read error likely. This entry is derived from a study of shared clonotypes between healthy human individuals. Whole-study results and caveats: Generation probabilities were higher for clonotypes shared across all four sorted-subset donors than for unshared ones. Among donors, the sharing of clonotypes was expected to be influenced by sequencing depth.

The assay was immunoSEQ multiplex PCR, and TCRdb's table has in-frame clones only and misses some. Altogether 950,000 to 1,300,000 clones are present, approximately 72% being singletons, with the ten largest covering approximately 1.5%. CDR3 size: 13 residues. V lost 4 bases to trimming and J lost 1 base, with 7 bases between them. Germline loops: CDR1 MNHNY, CDR2 SVGAGI (reference sequence). Sequenced: memory CD4+ T cells sorted from blood. Subset here: CD45RA-negative fraction. The genes are TRBV6-6 and TRBJ1-1; D may be TRBD1 (5 bases). The clonotype was recovered from a man aged 18 to 30 in good health. CDR3: CASSSRENTEAFF. CDR3 nucleotide sequence: TGTGCCAGCAGTTCCAGGGAGAACACTGAAGCTTTCTTT.